This T cell receptor (beta chain) was documented in a study of shared clonotypes between healthy human individuals (dated by TCRdb to the early 2020s). Broadly, across the study: The cohort comprised two women and a few men aged 18 to 49 years. For each donor, CD4 naive and CD4 memory were each run on three plates, CD8 naive on two plates, and CD8 memory on one plate. The study deeply sequenced blood TCR repertoires of five healthy adults to estimate repertoire size and the extent of clonotype sharing between individuals. To increase sequencing depth and limit assay-specific biases, different laboratories used diverse techniques to prepare libraries and sequence TCR repertoires. Each donor's leukapheresis produced roughly between roughly 0.85 and 9.5 billion PBMCs. Overall study outcomes, separate from this receptor: Sampling was restricted to blood, and TCR repertoires in tissues likely differ from the TCR repertoires found in blood. Because the study included only a small number of donors, the genetic and exposure-history diversity represented was limited. Clonotypes shared by all four sorted-subset donors showed higher generation probabilities than non-shared clonotypes. Estimated clonotype richness was generally larger for naive than for memory subsets. Based on pairwise subsampling, the degree of clonotype sharing among donors was expected to be affected by sequencing depth. Incomplete sequencing was indicated by rarefaction of sorted-subset datasets, despite the large sequencing depth. When a few donors were compared, the shared fraction of clonotypes was 5% to 6.5% for naive CD4, roughly 3.3% for naive CD8, 2.3% for memory CD4, and around 0.4% for memory CD8.

Using the deep immunoSEQ assay, TCR CDR3 regions were amplified from genomic DNA by multiplex PCR. For each cell subset, the extracted genomic DNA was distributed evenly across all wells of several immunoSEQ 96-well plates, and each plate served as one replicate. For sorted subsets, each replicate PCR was loaded with 200 ng genomic DNA, equivalent to some 31,000 T cell genomes. The purified libraries were quantified using a Qubit 3.0 fluorometer, sized with a Bioanalyzer 2100, and then quantified again using the KAPA Library Quantification kit. Each immunoSEQ 96-well plate was sequenced on its own single-read 150-cycle Illumina NextSeq 550 flow cell. The authors' pipeline ran thus. Because only junctional sequences without quality scores were contained in the immunoSEQ output, filtering matching that applied to full-length reads could not be performed. To assign V/J genes and CDR3, sequences were annotated against IMGT germline references using PyIR, a Python wrapper for IgBLAST v1.9. Reads with weak V/J assignments (E-value above 1e-6), missing CDR3, stop codons, out-of-frame junctions, or ambiguous translated residues were removed. V3J clonotypes were defined as sequences sharing an identical inferred V gene, J gene, and CDR3 amino acid sequence. Percentage overlap between repertoires was calculated by dividing the number of shared unique clonotypes by the size of the smaller repertoire. Richness of each repertoire was evaluated using RTK rarefaction, the Chao1 estimator, and Recon v2.1 estimates of unobserved clonotypes. OLGA was used to compute generation probabilities for all TCRbeta clonotypes that the gDNA method yielded from a handful of donors. TCRdb provides this immuneACCESS table in a form limited to in-frame rearrangements. Some clones are lacking; in checked studies, under half of them reflect an unresolved V gene, and why the rest are absent is not known. From that table come the V and J calls and clone size; the DNA was used to work out D and trimming. The sample table holds about 1.1 million clones, of which more than 75% were seen once. Clones ranked in the top ten supply roughly 0.61% of the sample.

Donors were healthy HIV-negative adults with no recently reported acute infections or vaccinations. Only Caucasian adults living in Nashville, Tennessee, USA were represented among the donors. CD4+ T cells were enriched by magnetic negative selection, after which naive cells were positively selected on CD45RA and the negative fraction was taken as the memory subset. Blood was collected by leukapheresis, and PBMCs were isolated by Ficoll-Histopaque density gradient centrifugation and then cryopreserved in liquid nitrogen vapor phase. Analytical flow cytometry was used to check the purity and quantity of every magnetically sorted T cell population. Genomic DNA was isolated from every sorted fraction and measured by UV absorbance on a Nanodrop 2000c. This clone has a single count. This receptor's antigen is unknown. Within one base of it there is no much larger clone, and no base qualities were kept.

Between the V and J ends, shortened by 3 bases and 1 base respectively, the junction contains 9 bases. CDR1 and CDR2 were assigned from the germline V gene (reference sequence) as LNHDA and SQIVND. Taken from cysteine to phenylalanine, the CDR3 has 14 residues. Only the CDR3 part of the read is kept: 42 bases, read in frame from the first base. The rearrangement joined TRBV19 to TRBJ1-1; the D gene is not confidently resolved. The clonotype comes from a man aged 18 to 35 in good health. Some clones in this sample may be carry-over from other donors' samples. Sequenced material: memory CD4+ T cells from PBMCs. What this sample's cell subset or site label stands for: CD45RA-negative fraction. CDR3 protein: CASSMFSANTEAFF. The nucleotide sequence reads as follows: TGTGCCAGTAGTATGTTCTCTGCGAACACTGAAGCTTTCTTT.